This T cell receptor (beta chain) was captured in a study of immune heterogeneity within non-small cell lung tumors. Each sample used approximately 570 ng of genomic DNA from bulk tumor tissue. Biopsies, several per primary tumor and spaced far apart, were collected during surgery. Enrolled patients presented with newly diagnosed, previously untreated non-small cell lung cancer and underwent curative surgery. Points from the study as a whole: Different tumor locations in one patient shared dominant CDR3 beta clonotypes yet harbored unique high-frequency clones.

Using 32 V and 13 J primers, multiplex PCR amplified TCR beta CDR3. TCRdb fed the multiplex PCR reads into MiXCR, producing one record per CDR3 protein. Among about 15,000 distinct CDR3 sequences listed, approximately 30% were seen once. Ten or more counts support this clonotype. Its target is unknown. CDR3 size: 13 residues. Trimming cost V 10 bases and J 0 bases, with 9 bases left between them. Germline lookup yields CDR1 SGHTA and CDR2 FQGTGA. The specimen sequenced was lung tumor tissue. This clonotype was sampled from a woman aged 45-65 years with non-small cell lung cancer. The chain carries TRBV7-3 and TRBJ2-2; a possible D gene is TRBD1 (7 bases). The CDR3 sequence is CATRGANTGELFF. In DNA, the CDR3 is TGTGCCACCAGGGGGGCGAACACCGGGGAGCTGTTTTTT. Full variable domain (outside the CDR3, taken from reference TRBV7-3 and TRBJ2-2): GAGVSQTPSNKVTEKGKYVELRCDPISGHTALYWYRQSLGQGPEFLIYFQGTGAADDSGLPNDRFFAVRPEGSVSTLKIQRTERGDSAVYLCATRGANTGELFFGEGSRLTVL.